This TCR beta chain was captured by sequencing in a study of cytomegalovirus exposure and HLA in healthy donors. Study context: Some 85 million unique TCRs, all from HLA-typed donors, were included in an early release of the data.

This CDR3 contains 15 residues. Germline V lookup: CDR1 GTSNPN, CDR2 SVGIG (reference sequence). Unmatched junction bases numbered 1, after V lost 1 base and J lost 2 bases. PCR employed 60 Vbeta and 13 Jbeta primers. Clones were sequenced by immunoSEQ multiplex PCR, and TCRdb holds only the in-frame ones, with some missing. This table holds 150,000 to 250,000 clones, around 86% found once. The receptor comes from a woman aged 50 to 65 in good health and CMV-seropositive. Sequenced input: PBMCs. V and J are TRBV30 and TRBJ2-1; 11 nucleotides agree with TRBD2. The CDR3 sequence: CAWSELAGAYNEQFF. The CDR3 nucleotides are TGTGCCTGGAGTGAACTAGCGGGAGCCTACAATGAGCAGTTCTTC.